The 30 T cell receptor beta chains listed next were all sequenced from one sample in a study of blood T cell repertoires in COVID-19 (dated by TCRdb to 2019 to 2021). The library was prepared using the immunoSEQ multiplex PCR assay. TCRdb stores this immuneACCESS table with in-frame sequences only. Part of the clones is absent; in the studies checked, under half of the shortfall reflects unresolved V genes, and no reason is known for the rest. Present in this sample are over 110,000 clones, 78% of which were seen just once. The ten largest clones capture 1.9% of the sample. The specimen sequenced was peripheral blood. All receptors come from a woman aged 55-69 years with acute or convalescent COVID-19.

The chain employs TRBV7-2 and TRBJ1-4; a weak D match, TRBD1 (5 bases). Between the trimmed V and J ends, which lost 4 bases and 13 bases, there was a span of 19 bases. The CDR3 spans 14 residues. Germline CDR1 SGHTA, CDR2 FQGNSA. CDR3 sequence reads: CASSSPWEGSRLFF. CDR3 DNA sequence: TGTGCCAGCAGCTCCCCCTGGGAGGGGAGTAGACTGTTTTTT.

Of note for this clone: At the DNA level, this CDR3 is encoded by other sequences in the same sample as well. The chain joins TRBV5-1 to TRBJ1-2, with 11 bases aligning to TRBD1. J was trimmed by 7 bases and V by 0 bases; bases with no gene match: 2. Germline V gives CDR1 SGHRS, CDR2 YFSETQ. CDR3 length: 14 amino acids. The CDR3: CASSLAGTGGGYTF. In DNA, the CDR3 is TGCGCCAGCAGCTTGGCCGGGACAGGGGGTGGCTACACCTTC.

The table lists this clone with a few counts. The chain employs TRBV5-1 and TRBJ2-2; 7 positions match TRBD1. The CDR3 extends over 13 amino acids. Germline V CDR1 and CDR2: SGHRS, YFSETQ. The V gene end was trimmed by 4 bases and the J gene end by 5 bases; junction bases not matched to a gene: 2. CDR3 coding DNA: TGCGCCAGCAGCGTACAGGGGACCGGGGAGCTGTTTTTT. Translation gives CASSVQGTGELFF.

V and J are TRBV4-2 and TRBJ1-3; possible D gene TRBD1, 6 bases. Germline values: CDR1 LGHNA, CDR2 YNFKEQ. The CDR3 has 15 residues. V dropped 0 bases and J dropped 2 bases, with 8 bases sitting between them. DNA of the CDR3: TGTGCCAGCAGCCAAGACCAGGGGCCTGGAAACACCATATATTTT. Its protein is CASSQDQGPGNTIYF.

The chain couples TRBV30 to TRBJ1-4, with 7 bases fitting TRBD1. There are 14 residues in the CDR3. V was clipped by 0 bases and J by 8 bases; unmatched bases: 6. Germline V gives CDR1 GTSNPN, CDR2 SVGIG (reference sequence). CDR3 DNA: TGTGCCTGGAGTGTCGGGCAGGGGGACGAAAAACTGTTTTTT. Translation: CAWSVGQGDEKLFF.

The V call is TRBV6-5, the J call TRBJ1-4; no clear D. Germline V lookup: CDR1 MNHEY, CDR2 SVGAGI. The CDR3 runs to 12 residues. Trimming removed 10 bases at V and 5 bases at J, with 11 bases between. CDR3 sequence: CATVLGNEKLFF. CDR3 coding DNA: TGTGCCACGGTCCTGGGCAATGAAAAACTGTTTTTT.

The table lists this clone with a few counts. The chain uses TRBV11-2 and TRBJ2-3, with 8 positions matching TRBD2. V gave up 2 bases and J gave up 5 bases; unmatched junction bases: 12. The germline V gene encodes CDR1 SGHAT and CDR2 FQNNGV. CDR3 length equals 17 residues. CDR3 region: CASSLFGLAGRLDTQYF. CDR3 sequence (DNA): TGTGCCAGCAGCTTATTTGGGCTAGCGGGTAGATTAGATACGCAGTATTTT.

The chain employs TRBV3-1 (or the pseudogene TRBV3-2) and TRBJ1-1; D remains unclear. The CDR3 extends over 14 amino acids. The V gene's germline CDR1 is LGHDT and CDR2 YNNKEL (reference sequence). V dropped 1 base and J dropped 6 bases, with 12 bases sitting between them. CDR3 DNA: TGTGCCAGCAGCCAAGGGCCCCTTGAGGCTGAAGCTTTCTTT. This translates into CASSQGPLEAEAFF.

This clone has only a few counts. The J gene is TRBJ2-7, the V gene TRBV28, with D possibly TRBD1 on 5 matching bases. Trimming removed 1 base at V and 3 bases at J, with 22 bases between. The CDR3 runs 18 residues. CDR1 and CDR2 from the germline V gene are MDHEN and SYDVKM. As DNA, the CDR3 is TGTGCCAGCAGTTTATTCTCCTTATTAGGGGTTGCGGTCTACGAGCAGTACTTC. Translated, it gives CASSLFSLLGVAVYEQYF. Filled out from reference TRBV28 and TRBJ2-7, the complete variable domain reads DVKVTQSSRYLVKRTGEKVFLECVQDMDHENMFWYRQDPGLGLRLIYFSYDVKMKEKGDIPEGYSVSREKKERFSLILESASTNQTSMYLCASSLFSLLGVAVYEQYFGPGTRLTVT.

CDR3 loop: CASSLTGGSDEKLFF. The CDR3 coding sequence is TGTGCCAGCAGTTTGACAGGGGGCTCAGATGAAAAACTGTTTTTT. The J gene is TRBJ1-4, the V gene TRBV6-5, with 10 bases that match TRBD1. Germline CDR1 MNHEY, CDR2 SVGAGI. This CDR3 is built from 15 residues. V dropped 4 bases and J dropped 6; count of bases not matched to a gene: 5.

This chain joins TRBV6-5 and TRBJ1-1; D possibly corresponds to TRBD1 (5 bases). Germline lookup yields CDR1 MNHEY and CDR2 SVGAGI. The ends were cut back, 9 bases at V and 4 bases at J, with 12 bases in the middle. This CDR3 region has 12 residues. CDR3 coding DNA: TGTGCCAGTAACAGGTTCGGCACTGAAGCTTTCTTT. Residues: CASNRFGTEAFF.

This chain connects TRBV19 to TRBJ1-6; D possibly corresponds to TRBD1 (6 bases). This CDR3 is built from 17 residues. CDR1 is LNHDA, CDR2 SQIVND, per germline (reference sequence). V lost 3 bases and J lost 12, with 24 bases in between. DNA of the CDR3: TGTGCCAGTAGTATGGCCACAGGGACCGCTCGGATACGACCCCTCCACTTT. This codes for CASSMATGTARIRPLHF.

J is TRBJ1-2 and V is TRBV6-2 or TRBV6-3, with TRBD1 matching 7 bases. J was trimmed by 6 bases and V by 4 bases; bases with no gene match: 5. Germline values: CDR1 MNHEY, CDR2 SVGEGT. The CDR3 is 13 residues long. The CDR3 region has the DNA TGTGCCAGCAGTTTCCGGGACAGCCATGGCTACACCTTC. Its protein product is CASSFRDSHGYTF.

The chain employs TRBV5-6 and TRBJ2-2; D is possibly TRBD2 (5 bases). The length of the CDR3 is 19 residues. The germline gives CDR1 SGHDT, CDR2 YYEEEE. V lost 3 bases, J lost 7 bases, and 28 bases lay in between. This chain's CDR3 is CASSSPGGYFQSVGGELFF. CDR3 nucleotides: TGTGCCAGCAGCTCGCCGGGCGGGTACTTCCAGAGCGTCGGCGGGGAGCTGTTTTTT. The variable domain in full, with the rest retrieved from reference TRBV5-6 and TRBJ2-2, is DAGVTQSPTHLIKTRGQQVTLRCSPKSGHDTVSWYQQALGQGPQFIFQYYEEEERQRGNFPDRFSGHQFPNYSSELNVNALLLGDSALYLCASSSPGGYFQSVGGELFFGEGSRLTVL.

There are a few counts of this clone. This rearrangement joins TRBV18 to TRBJ1-2; D might be TRBD1 (6 bases). Deletions cut 5 bases from V and 4 bases from J, with 11 bases between. The CDR3 has 13 amino acids. Looked up from germline, CDR1 is KGHSH and CDR2 is LQKENI. CDR3 coding DNA: TGTGCCAGCTCAGCTACAGGGTCCTATGGCTACACCTTC. The encoded protein is CASSATGSYGYTF.

CDR3 sequence: CSALTWIPGNGYTF. The DNA for the CDR3 is TGCAGCGCCCTGACCTGGATACCGGGAAATGGCTACACCTTC. The V gene is TRBV29-1, the J gene TRBJ1-2; no clear D gene. CDR1 is SQVTM and CDR2 is ANQGSEA in the germline V gene. CDR3 length: 14 residues. V lost 7 bases and J 6 bases, leaving 21 bases between the germline ends. Combining the CDR3 with reference TRBV29-1 and TRBJ1-2 gives the whole variable domain SAVISQKPSRDICQRGTSLTIQCQVDSQVTMMFWYRQQPGQSLTLIATANQGSEATYESGFVIDKFPISRPNLTFSTLTVSNMSPEDSSIYLCSALTWIPGNGYTFGSGTRLTVV.

This chain links TRBV5-1 with TRBJ2-3; no clear D. Germline lookup yields CDR1 SGHRS and CDR2 YFSETQ. This CDR3 is 14 amino acids long. Trimming took 0 bases from V and 3 from J, leaving 8 bases between them. Here the CDR3 reads CASSLEGVTDTQYF. The CDR3, as DNA: TGCGCCAGCAGCTTGGAAGGAGTAACAGATACGCAGTATTTT.

V gene TRBV7-9 combines with J gene TRBJ2-1, with 9 bases identical to TRBD2. This CDR3 spans 18 amino acids. CDR1 and CDR2 (germline): SEHNR, FQNEAQ (reference sequence). The V segment lost 1 base and the J segment 5 bases; nucleotides outside the gene matches: 12. The CDR3 nucleotides are TGTGCCAGCAGCTTAGTCCGGTTAGGCGGGAGGGGGAACAATGAGCAGTTCTTC. Its translation: CASSLVRLGGRGNNEQFF. Using reference TRBV7-9 and TRBJ2-1 for the parts outside the CDR3, the full variable domain is DTGVSQNPRHKITKRGQNVTFRCDPISEHNRLYWYRQTLGQGPEFLTYFQNEAQLEKSRLLSDRFSAERPKGSFSTLEIQRTEQGDSAMYLCASSLVRLGGRGNNEQFFGPGTRLTVL.

V usage is TRBV3-1 (or the pseudogene TRBV3-2) and J usage is TRBJ1-1; maybe TRBD1 (5 bases). V gave up 1 base and J gave up 3 bases, with 12 bases separating them. The CDR3 totals 15 residues. The germline gives CDR1 LGHDT, CDR2 YNNKEL (reference sequence). CDR3 protein: CASSQVKGWDTEAFF. CDR3 in DNA: TGTGCCAGCAGCCAAGTAAAGGGGTGGGACACTGAAGCTTTCTTT.

The rearrangement uses TRBV6-1 and TRBJ2-1, with D possibly being TRBD2 (6 bases). The V end was cut by 3 bases, the J end by 4 bases, with 10 bases between. Germline V gives CDR1 MNHNS, CDR2 SASEGT. This CDR3 contains 14 residues. The CDR3 DNA follows: TGTGCCAGCAGTGAGCGGGACGGTTACAATGAGCAGTTCTTC. Protein product: CASSERDGYNEQFF.

The V call is TRBV27, the J call TRBJ2-3; TRBD1 is a possible D gene (5 bases). The germline V gene has CDR1 MNHEY and CDR2 SMNVEV (reference sequence). The CDR3 spans 13 residues. Trimming pared 3 bases from V and 5 bases from J, leaving 9 bases between. CDR3 coding DNA: TGTGCCAGCAGTTTGATCGGACAAGATACGCAGTATTTT. The encoded protein is CASSLIGQDTQYF.

The chain links TRBV5-6 to TRBJ1-2; 8 nucleotides match TRBD1. CDR1 and CDR2 (germline): SGHDT, YYEEEE. The J segment lost 5 bases and the V segment lost 4 bases, leaving 4 bases of the junction unmatched. The CDR3 has 13 residues. The CDR3 nucleotides read TGTGCCAGCAGCCGGACAGGGCTATATGGCTACACCTTC. As protein: CASSRTGLYGYTF.

For this clone: The germline gene is not matched at one end of the junction; a read error may be the cause. The chain combines TRBV11-2 with TRBJ2-4; 7 bases fit TRBD2. CDR3 size: 13 residues. CDR1 SGHAT and CDR2 FQNNGV come from the germline V gene. The CDR3 region is CATPLWGGEFQYF. The CDR3 DNA reads as TGCGCCACCCCCCTCTGGGGGGGGGAGTTTCAGTACTTC. Full variable domain (outside the CDR3, taken from reference TRBV11-2 and TRBJ2-4): EAGVAQSPRYKIIEKRQSVAFWCNPISGHATLYWYQQILGQGPKLLIQFQNNGVVDDSQLPKDRFSAERLKGVDSTLKIQPAKLEDSAVYLCATPLWGGEFQYFGAGTRLSVL.

The CDR3 region is CAWSTPRSGGFHFYEQYF. As DNA, the CDR3 is TGTGCCTGGAGTACCCCTAGAAGTGGGGGCTTCCACTTCTACGAGCAGTACTTC. The chain combines TRBV30 with TRBJ2-7; tentative D call: TRBD1 (6 bases). The CDR3 consists of 18 residues. Germline V lookup: CDR1 GTSNPN, CDR2 SVGIG (reference sequence). V lost 2 bases and J lost 3, with 26 bases in between. Supplemented by reference TRBV30 and TRBJ2-7, the full variable domain reads SQTIHQWPATLVQPVGSPLSLECTVEGTSNPNLYWYRQAAGRGLQLLFYSVGIGQISSEVPQNLSASRPQDRQFILSSKKLLLSDSGFYLCAWSTPRSGGFHFYEQYFGPGTRLTVT.

V is TRBV7-9 and J is TRBJ2-5; 10 bases line up with TRBD2. J gave up 7 bases and V 2 bases, and 7 bases lay outside the gene matches. CDR3 length equals 15 residues. CDR1 is SEHNR, CDR2 FQNEAQ, per germline (reference sequence). DNA of the CDR3: TGTGCCAGCAGCTTACCGGCTAGCGGGAGAGGGACCCAGTACTTC. Translated, it gives CASSLPASGRGTQYF.

The chain is built from TRBV6-5 and TRBJ1-6, with D uncertain. Looked up from germline, CDR1 is MNHEY and CDR2 is SVGAGI. The CDR3 is 15 residues long. V was clipped by 6 bases and J by 0 bases, with 9 bases between them. The CDR3 DNA sequence: TGTGCCAGCAGGGTCTTCAGCTCCTATAATTCACCCCTCCACTTT. Translation gives CASRVFSSYNSPLHF.

The chain has TRBV7-8 and TRBJ1-1; the D is unclear. The V and J ends lost 7 bases and 1 base respectively, with 16 bases between them. Germline V gives CDR1 SGHVS, CDR2 FQNEAQ. The CDR3 is made up of 15 amino acids. CDR3 loop: CASKRRGIGNTEAFF. Written as DNA, the CDR3 is TGTGCCAGCAAACGTCGGGGAATTGGGAACACTGAAGCTTTCTTT.

The chain carries TRBV30 and TRBJ1-6; no firm D call. The germline V and J ends were trimmed by 5 bases and 0 bases, with 8 bases remaining between them. The V gene's germline CDR1 is GTSNPN and CDR2 SVGIG (reference sequence). This CDR3 region has 14 residues. CDR3 sequence: CAWHEGSYNSPLHF. The CDR3 DNA sequence: TGTGCCTGGCATGAGGGCTCCTATAATTCACCCCTCCACTTT.

Worth noting for this clone: Distinct nucleotide sequences in the sample also encode this CDR3. The V call is TRBV7-3, the J call TRBJ2-7, with 8 bases identical to TRBD1. Germline V CDR1 and CDR2: SGHTA, FQGTGA. CDR3 size: 13 residues. V lost 5 bases and J lost 6; bases outside the gene matches: 6. CDR3 sequence (DNA): TGTGCCAGCAGCCTCCTCACAGGGGGCGAGCAGTACTTC. The encoded protein is CASSLLTGGEQYF.

The chain uses TRBV9 and TRBJ2-1; 10 nucleotides align to TRBD2. There are 16 residues in the CDR3. Germline loops: CDR1 SGDLS, CDR2 YYNGEE. Trimming took 3 bases from V and 3 from J; bases not matched to a gene: 6. The CDR3 nucleotides read TGTGCCAGCAGCGGGATAGCGGGAGGAAGCTACAATGAGCAGTTCTTC. Protein product: CASSGIAGGSYNEQFF.